This TCR beta chain was found in a study of blood T cell repertoires in COVID-19. The CDR3 consists of 16 residues. In germline, CDR1 is SGHNT, CDR2 YENEEA. The junction had 4 bases not matched to a gene; V was cut back by 1 base and J by 2 bases. Produced via immunoSEQ multiplex PCR; TCRdb's table is partial and in-frame only. The sample holds approximately 92,000 clones, roughly 89% seen once. Material for sequencing was peripheral blood. This sequence originates from a man aged 70 or older with active or convalescent COVID-19. V gene TRBV11-3 combines with J gene TRBJ2-7; 11 bases match TRBD1. The CDR3 region is CASSLGQGQGAYEQYF. DNA for the CDR3: TGTGCCAGCAGCTTAGGTCAGGGACAGGGGGCCTACGAGCAGTACTTC.